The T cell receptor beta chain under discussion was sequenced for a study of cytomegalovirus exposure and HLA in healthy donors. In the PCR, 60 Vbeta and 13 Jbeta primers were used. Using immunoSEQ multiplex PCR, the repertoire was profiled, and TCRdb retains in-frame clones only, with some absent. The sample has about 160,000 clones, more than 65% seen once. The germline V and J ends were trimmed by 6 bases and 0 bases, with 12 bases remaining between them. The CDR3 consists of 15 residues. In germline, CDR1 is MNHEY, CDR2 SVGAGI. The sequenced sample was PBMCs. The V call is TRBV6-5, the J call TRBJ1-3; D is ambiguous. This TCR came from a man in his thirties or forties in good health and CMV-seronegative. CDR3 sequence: CASRWSLDSGNTIYF. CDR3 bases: TGTGCCAGCAGGTGGTCGCTAGACTCTGGAAACACCATATATTTT.